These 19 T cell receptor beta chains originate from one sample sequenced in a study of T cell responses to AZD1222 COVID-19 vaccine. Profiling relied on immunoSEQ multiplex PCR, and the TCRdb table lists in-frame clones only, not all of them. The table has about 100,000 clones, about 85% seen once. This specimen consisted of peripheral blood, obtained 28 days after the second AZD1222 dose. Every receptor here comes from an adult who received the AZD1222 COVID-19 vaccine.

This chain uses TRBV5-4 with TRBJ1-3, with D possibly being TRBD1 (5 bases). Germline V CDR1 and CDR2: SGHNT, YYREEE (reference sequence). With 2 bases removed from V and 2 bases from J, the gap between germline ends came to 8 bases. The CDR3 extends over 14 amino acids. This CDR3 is CASSFGGAGNTIYF. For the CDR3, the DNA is TGTGCCAGCAGCTTTGGAGGGGCTGGAAACACCATATATTTT.

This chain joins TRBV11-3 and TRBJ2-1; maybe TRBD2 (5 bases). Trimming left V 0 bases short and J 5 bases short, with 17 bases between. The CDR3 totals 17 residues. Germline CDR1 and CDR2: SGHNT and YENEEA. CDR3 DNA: TGTGCCAGCAGCTTAGATCGGATCGGACGGGGTAACAATGAGCAGTTCTTC. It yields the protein CASSLDRIGRGNNEQFF.

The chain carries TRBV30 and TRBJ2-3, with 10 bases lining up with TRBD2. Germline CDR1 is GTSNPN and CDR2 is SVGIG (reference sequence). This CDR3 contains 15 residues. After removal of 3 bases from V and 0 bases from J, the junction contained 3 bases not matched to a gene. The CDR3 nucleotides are TGTGCCTGGAGCGCACTAGCGGGGAGCACAGATACGCAGTATTTT. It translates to CAWSALAGSTDTQYF.

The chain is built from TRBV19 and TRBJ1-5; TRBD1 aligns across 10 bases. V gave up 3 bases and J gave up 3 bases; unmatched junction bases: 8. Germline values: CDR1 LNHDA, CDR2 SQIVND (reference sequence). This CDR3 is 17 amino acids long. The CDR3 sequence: CASSMVRTGGLNQPQHF. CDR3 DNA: TGTGCCAGTAGTATGGTTCGGACAGGGGGTCTCAATCAGCCCCAGCATTTT. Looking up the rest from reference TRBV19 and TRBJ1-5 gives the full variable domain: DGGITQSPKYLFRKEGQNVTLSCEQNLNHDAMYWYRQDPGQGLRLIYYSQIVNDFQKGDIAEGYSVSREKKESFPLTVTSAQKNPTAFYLCASSMVRTGGLNQPQHFGDGTRLSIL.

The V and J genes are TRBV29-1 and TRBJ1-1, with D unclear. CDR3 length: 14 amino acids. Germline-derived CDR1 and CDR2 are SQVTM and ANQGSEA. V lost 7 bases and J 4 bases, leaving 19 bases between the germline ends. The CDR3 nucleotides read TGCAGCGCCTGGCCGGCGCCAGGAGGCACTGAAGCTTTCTTT. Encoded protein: CSAWPAPGGTEAFF.

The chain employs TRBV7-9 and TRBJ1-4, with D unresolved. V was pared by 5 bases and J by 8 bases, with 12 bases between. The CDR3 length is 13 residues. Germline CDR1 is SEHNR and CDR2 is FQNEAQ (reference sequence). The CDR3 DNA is TGTGCCAGCAGCCCCCCAAATTCGGAAAAACTGTTTTTT. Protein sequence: CASSPPNSEKLFF.

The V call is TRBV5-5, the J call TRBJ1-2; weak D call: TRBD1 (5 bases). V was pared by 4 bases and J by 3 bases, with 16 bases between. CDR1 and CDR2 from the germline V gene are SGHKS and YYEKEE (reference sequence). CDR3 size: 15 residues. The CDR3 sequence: CASSLGQGNYYGYTF. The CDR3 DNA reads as TGTGCCAGCAGCCTCGGGCAGGGTAACTACTATGGCTACACCTTC.

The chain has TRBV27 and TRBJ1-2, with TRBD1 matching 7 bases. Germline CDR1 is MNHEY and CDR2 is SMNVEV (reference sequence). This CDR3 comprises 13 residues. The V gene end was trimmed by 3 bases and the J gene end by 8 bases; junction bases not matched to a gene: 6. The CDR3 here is CASSFDRARGYTF. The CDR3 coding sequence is TGTGCCAGCAGTTTCGACAGGGCGCGGGGCTACACCTTC.

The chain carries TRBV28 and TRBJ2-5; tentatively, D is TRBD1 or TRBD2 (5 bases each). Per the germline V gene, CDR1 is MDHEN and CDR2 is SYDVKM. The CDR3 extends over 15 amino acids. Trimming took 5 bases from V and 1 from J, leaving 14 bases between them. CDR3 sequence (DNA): TGTGCCAGCAGTCCACTAACCGGGGCCCAAGAGACCCAGTACTTC. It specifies CASSPLTGAQETQYF. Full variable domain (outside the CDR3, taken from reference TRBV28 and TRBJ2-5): DVKVTQSSRYLVKRTGEKVFLECVQDMDHENMFWYRQDPGLGLRLIYFSYDVKMKEKGDIPEGYSVSREKKERFSLILESASTNQTSMYLCASSPLTGAQETQYFGPGTRLLVL.

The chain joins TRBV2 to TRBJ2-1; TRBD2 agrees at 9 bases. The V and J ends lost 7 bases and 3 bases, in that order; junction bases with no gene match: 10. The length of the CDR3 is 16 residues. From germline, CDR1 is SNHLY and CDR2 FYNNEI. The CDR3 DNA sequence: TGTGCCAGCAAAGACTGGGCTAGCGGGGACTACAATGAGCAGTTCTTC. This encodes CASKDWASGDYNEQFF.

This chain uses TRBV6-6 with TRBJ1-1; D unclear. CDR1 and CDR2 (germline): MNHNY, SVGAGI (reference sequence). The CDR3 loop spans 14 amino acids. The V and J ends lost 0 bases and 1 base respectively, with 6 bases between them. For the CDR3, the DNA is TGTGCCAGCAGTTACTCGGGAACGAACACTGAAGCTTTCTTT. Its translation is CASSYSGTNTEAFF.

CDR3 sequence: CATSDLTIASPTDTQYF. CDR3 nucleotides: TGTGCCACCAGTGATTTAACCATCGCAAGTCCCACAGATACGCAGTATTTT. The genes are TRBV24-1 and TRBJ2-3, with D uncertain. The CDR3 has 17 residues. V gave up 1 base and J gave up 2 bases, with 15 bases separating them. Germline V gene lookup returns CDR1 KGHDR and CDR2 SFDVKD.

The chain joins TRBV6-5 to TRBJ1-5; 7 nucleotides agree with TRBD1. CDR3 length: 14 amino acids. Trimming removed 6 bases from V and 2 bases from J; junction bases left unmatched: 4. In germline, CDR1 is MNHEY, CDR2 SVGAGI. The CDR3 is CASRVGGGNQPQHF. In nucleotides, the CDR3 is TGTGCCAGCAGAGTAGGGGGCGGCAATCAGCCCCAGCATTTT.

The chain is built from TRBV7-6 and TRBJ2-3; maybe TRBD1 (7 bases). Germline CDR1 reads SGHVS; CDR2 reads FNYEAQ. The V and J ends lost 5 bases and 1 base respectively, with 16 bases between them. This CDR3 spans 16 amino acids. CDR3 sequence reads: CASSGRQGGGTDTQYF. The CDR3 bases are TGTGCCAGCAGCGGACGACAGGGAGGTGGCACAGATACGCAGTATTTT.

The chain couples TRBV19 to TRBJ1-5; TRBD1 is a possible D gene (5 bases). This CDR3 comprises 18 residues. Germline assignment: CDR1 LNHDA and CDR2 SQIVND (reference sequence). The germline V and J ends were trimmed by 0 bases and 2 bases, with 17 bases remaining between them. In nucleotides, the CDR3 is TGTGCCAGTAGTATAGATCCCGCGGGGCCAGAGGGCAATCAGCCCCAGCATTTT. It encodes CASSIDPAGPEGNQPQHF.

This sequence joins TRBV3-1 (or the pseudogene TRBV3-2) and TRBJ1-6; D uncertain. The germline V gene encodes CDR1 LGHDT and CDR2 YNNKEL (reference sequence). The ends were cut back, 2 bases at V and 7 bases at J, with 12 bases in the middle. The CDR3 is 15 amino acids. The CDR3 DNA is TGTGCCAGCAGCCAATTCCCCGGAGGAAATTCACCCCTCCACTTT. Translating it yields CASSQFPGGNSPLHF.

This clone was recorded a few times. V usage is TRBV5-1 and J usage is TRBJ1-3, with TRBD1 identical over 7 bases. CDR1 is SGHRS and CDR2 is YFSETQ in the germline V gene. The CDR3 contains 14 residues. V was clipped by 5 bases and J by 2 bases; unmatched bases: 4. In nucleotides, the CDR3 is TGCGCCAGCAGATCGACAGGGACTGGAAACACCATATATTTT. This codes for CASRSTGTGNTIYF.

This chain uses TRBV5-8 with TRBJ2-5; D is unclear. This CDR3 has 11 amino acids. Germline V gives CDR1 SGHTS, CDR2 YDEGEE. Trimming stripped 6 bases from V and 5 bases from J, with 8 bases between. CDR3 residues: CASTRTETQYF. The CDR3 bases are TGTGCCAGCACTCGAACGGAGACCCAGTACTTC.

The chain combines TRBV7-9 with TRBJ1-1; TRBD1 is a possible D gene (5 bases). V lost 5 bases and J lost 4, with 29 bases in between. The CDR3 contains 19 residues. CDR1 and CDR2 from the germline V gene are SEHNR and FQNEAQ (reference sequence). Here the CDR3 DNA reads TGTGCCAGCAGCCCTATGGTTCCGGTGGAGCAGGGCGGGGGCACTGAAGCTTTCTTT. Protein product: CASSPMVPVEQGGGTEAFF.